The clone carrying this T cell receptor (beta chain) was seen at least ten times. This sample stems from a study of Graves' ophthalmopathy and Graves' hyperthyroidism. Transcripts of RNA were the source for amplifying TCR beta CDR3 regions. Following a first-round RT-PCR that used HTBI primers, a second-round multiplex PCR was carried out. TCRdb re-called the multiplex PCR reads through MiXCR, storing one row per CDR3 protein. The table shows approximately 210,000 distinct CDR3 sequences, with 20% to 25% occurring only once. Looked up from germline, CDR1 is SGHRS and CDR2 is YFSETQ. Trimming at V came to 0 bases and at J to 2 bases, leaving 0 bases not matched to a gene. The CDR3 is 14 residues long. It was on clinical symptoms, serum thyroxine, TRAb, thyroid ultrasound and orbital computed tomography that diagnosis relied.

The chain combines TRBV5-1 with TRBJ1-2, with 8 bases aligning to TRBD1. The sample taken for sequencing was peripheral blood. The sequence came from a woman aged 45-59 years with Graves' ophthalmopathy. In nucleotides, the CDR3 is TGCGCCAGCAGCTTGGGGGACAGGAACTATGGCTACACCTTC. Its translation is CASSLGDRNYGYTF. Full variable domain (missing parts from reference TRBV5-1 and TRBJ1-2): KAGVTQTPRYLIKTRGQQVTLSCSPISGHRSVSWYQQTPGQGLQFLFEYFSETQRNKGNFPGRFSGRQFSNSRSEMNVSTLELGDSALYLCASSLGDRNYGYTFGSGTRLTVV.